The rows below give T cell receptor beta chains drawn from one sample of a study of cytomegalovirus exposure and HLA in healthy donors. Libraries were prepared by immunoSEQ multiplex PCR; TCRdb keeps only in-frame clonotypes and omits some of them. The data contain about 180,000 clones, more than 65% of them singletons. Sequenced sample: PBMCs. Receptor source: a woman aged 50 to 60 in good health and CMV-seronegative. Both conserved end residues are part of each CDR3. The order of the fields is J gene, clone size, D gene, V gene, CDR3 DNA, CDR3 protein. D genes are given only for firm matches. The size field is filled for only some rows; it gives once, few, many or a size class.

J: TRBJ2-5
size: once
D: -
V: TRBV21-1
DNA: TGTGCCAGCAGCGAGACTAGCGGGGGGGCCAAGACCCAGTACTTC
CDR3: CASSETSGGAKTQYF

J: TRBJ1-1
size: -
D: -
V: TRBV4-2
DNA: TGTGCCAGCAGCCTCCAGGGTGAGACTGAAGCTTTCTTT
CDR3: CASSLQGETEAFF

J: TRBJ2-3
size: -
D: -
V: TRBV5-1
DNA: TGCGCCAGCAGCTTGGAACAGGAATCAGATACGCAGTATTTT
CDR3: CASSLEQESDTQYF

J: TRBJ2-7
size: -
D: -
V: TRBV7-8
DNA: TGTGCCAGCAGCTCTGCGGTCGAGGCGCACTTC
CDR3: CASSSAVEAHF

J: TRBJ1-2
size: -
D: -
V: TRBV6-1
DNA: TGTGCCAGCAGTGGTCAGGGTGCCGACTATGGCTACACCTTC
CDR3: CASSGQGADYGYTF

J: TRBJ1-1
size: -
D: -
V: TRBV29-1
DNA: TGCAGTGCCCGCGAGAACACTGAAGCTTTCTTT
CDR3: CSARENTEAFF

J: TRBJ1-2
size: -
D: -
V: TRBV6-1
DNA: TGTGCCAGCAGTGAAAGGAGGCTGGGAGCTAACTATGGCTACACCTTC
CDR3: CASSERRLGANYGYTF

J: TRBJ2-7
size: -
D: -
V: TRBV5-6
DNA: TGTGCCAGCAGCTTGGATTTGGGGAGTCATGAGGGCCATTACGAGCAGTACTTC
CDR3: CASSLDLGSHEGHYEQYF

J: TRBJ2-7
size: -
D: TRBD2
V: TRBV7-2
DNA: TGTGCCAGCAGCATACTAGCGGAACAGTACGAGCAGTACTTC
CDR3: CASSILAEQYEQYF

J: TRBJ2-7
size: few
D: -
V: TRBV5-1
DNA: TGCGCCAGCAGCTTGAGGCGGTCCTACGAGCAGTACTTC
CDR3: CASSLRRSYEQYF

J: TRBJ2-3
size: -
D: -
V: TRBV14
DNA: TGTGCCAGCAGCCTCCTGACTTCTAGCACAGATACGCAGTATTTT
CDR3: CASSLLTSSTDTQYF

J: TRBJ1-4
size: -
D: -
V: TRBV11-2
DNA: TGTGCCAGCAGCTTAGGGGGGGGTATTGGCGAAAAACTGTTTTTT
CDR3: CASSLGGGIGEKLFF

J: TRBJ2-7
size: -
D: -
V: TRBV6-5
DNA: TGTGCCAGCAGTTTTTTCGGGAACTACGAGCAGTACTTC
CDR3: CASSFFGNYEQYF

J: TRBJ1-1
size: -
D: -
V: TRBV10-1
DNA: TGCGCCACCCGGACAGCGATGAACACTGACGCTTTCTTT
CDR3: CATRTAMNTDAFF

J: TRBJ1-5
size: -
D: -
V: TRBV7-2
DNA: TGTGCCAGCAGCTTAGAAGAGGCCGCTCCCCAGCATTTT
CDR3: CASSLEEAAPQHF

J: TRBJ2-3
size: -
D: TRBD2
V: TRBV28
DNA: TGTGCCAGCAGCTTTCCGGGACTAGCGGCAGATACGCAGTATTTT
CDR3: CASSFPGLAADTQYF

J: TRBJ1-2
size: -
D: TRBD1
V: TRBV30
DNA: TGTGCCTGGAGAATCGACAGGGGTCCCTATGGCTACACCTTC
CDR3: CAWRIDRGPYGYTF

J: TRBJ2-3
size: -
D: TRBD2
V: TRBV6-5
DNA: TGTGCCAGCAGTTTGATAGCGGGGGGGTTGACAGATACGCAGTATTTT
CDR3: CASSLIAGGLTDTQYF

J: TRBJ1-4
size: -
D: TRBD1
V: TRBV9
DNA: TGTGCCAGCAGCGCCTCCAGGGGGCAATCTAATGAAAAACTGTTTTTT
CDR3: CASSASRGQSNEKLFF

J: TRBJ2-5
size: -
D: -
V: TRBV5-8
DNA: TGTGCCAGCAGCCCGGACGGGGGGCCCGCCCAAGAGACCCAGTACTTC
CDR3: CASSPDGGPAQETQYF

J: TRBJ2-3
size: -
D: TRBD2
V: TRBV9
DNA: TGTGCCAGCAGCATCCAGGACGCGAACGGGGGGGATACGCAGTATTTT
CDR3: CASSIQDANGGDTQYF

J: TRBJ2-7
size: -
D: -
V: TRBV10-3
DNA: TGTGCCATCAGTGGCTACACTCTAGGTGAGCAGTACTTC
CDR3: CAISGYTLGEQYF

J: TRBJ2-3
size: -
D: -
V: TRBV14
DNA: TGTGCCAGCAGCCCGGGGGCAGATACGCAGTATTTT
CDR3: CASSPGADTQYF

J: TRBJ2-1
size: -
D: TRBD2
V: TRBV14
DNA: TGTGCCAGCAGCGAGCGGGGGGGCCGCAATGAGCAGTTCTTC
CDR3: CASSERGGRNEQFF

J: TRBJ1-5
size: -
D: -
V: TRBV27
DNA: -
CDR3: CASSLPVAVGTGGPNWNQPQHF

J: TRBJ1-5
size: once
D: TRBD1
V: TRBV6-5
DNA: TGTGCCAGCAGGATACAGGGGGATAGCAATCAGCCCCAGCATTTT
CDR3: CASRIQGDSNQPQHF

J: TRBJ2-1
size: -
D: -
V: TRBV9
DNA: TGTGCCAGCAGCCCCGGTGCGTTTAGCTCCTACAATGAGCAGTTCTTC
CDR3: CASSPGAFSSYNEQFF

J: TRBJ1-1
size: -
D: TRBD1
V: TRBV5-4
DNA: TGTGCCAGCAGCGAGGGGACAGCGAGGAACACTGAAGCTTTCTTT
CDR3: CASSEGTARNTEAFF

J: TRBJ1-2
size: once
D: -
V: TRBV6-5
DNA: TGTGCCAGCCAGCGGGGAGACAGCTTCTATGGCTACACCTTC
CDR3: CASQRGDSFYGYTF

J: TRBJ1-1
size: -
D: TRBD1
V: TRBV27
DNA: TGTGCCAGCAGGGGACAGCCCCACACTGAAGCTTTCTTT
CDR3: CASRGQPHTEAFF